A single sample is the source of the 15 T cell receptor beta chains below, sequenced in a study of B cell selection in AIRE deficiency. Regulatory T cells were sorted as CD4+CD25hiCD127low/negative. Profiling relied on immunoSEQ multiplex PCR, and the TCRdb table lists in-frame clones only, not all of them. The table shows several thousand clones, with about 87% occurring only once. The sample taken for sequencing was Tregs sorted from PBMCs. These receptors all stem from a human donor with AIRE deficiency.

The genes are TRBV7-2 and TRBJ2-7, with 7 bases identical to TRBD2. CDR3 length: 15 residues. J gave up 0 bases and V 1 base, and 3 bases lay outside the gene matches. Germline CDR1 is SGHTA and CDR2 is FQGNSA. The CDR3 protein is CASSLGGGSSYEQYF. CDR3 in DNA: TGTGCCAGCAGCTTAGGGGGAGGGTCCTCCTACGAGCAGTACTTC.

V usage is TRBV11-3 and J usage is TRBJ1-2; D unclear. Trimming left V 1 base short and J 1 base short, with 4 bases between. Germline V gene sequence: CDR1 SGHNT, CDR2 YENEEA. The CDR3 runs to 13 residues. The CDR3 is CASSLAHNYGYTF. Written as DNA, the CDR3 is TGTGCCAGCAGCTTAGCACATAACTATGGCTACACCTTC.

The chain couples TRBV2 to TRBJ2-2, with 11 nucleotides matching TRBD2. Trimming removed 7 bases from V and 3 bases from J; junction bases left unmatched: 1. Germline V gene lookup returns CDR1 SNHLY and CDR2 FYNNEI. CDR3 length: 14 residues. In nucleotides, the CDR3 is TGTGCCAGCATTAGCGGGGGGGACACCGGGGAGCTGTTTTTT. It specifies CASISGGDTGELFF.

The table lists this clone with a few counts. This chain joins TRBV6-1 and TRBJ2-5; 9 bases line up with TRBD1. Germline values: CDR1 MNHNS, CDR2 SASEGT. With V trimmed by 7 bases and J by 6 bases, 12 bases remained unmatched. The CDR3 is 15 residues long. CDR3: CASNLGTGPEKTQYF. DNA of the CDR3: TGTGCCAGCAATCTAGGGACAGGGCCTGAGAAGACCCAGTACTTC.

The rearrangement uses TRBV7-2 and TRBJ2-3, with TRBD1 as a possible D gene (5 bases). CDR3 length: 16 amino acids. Germline lookup yields CDR1 SGHTA and CDR2 FQGNSA. Trimming cost V 5 bases and J 6 bases, with 21 bases left between them. The CDR3 here is CASSLINGQKGDTQYF. In DNA, the CDR3 is TGTGCCAGCAGCCTCATTAATGGCCAGAAGGGGGATACGCAGTATTTT.

The chain joins TRBV6-5 to TRBJ1-4, with D possibly TRBD1 on 5 matching bases. The CDR3 loop spans 14 amino acids. Germline V gives CDR1 MNHEY, CDR2 SVGAGI. V gave up 5 bases and J gave up 5 bases, with 12 bases separating them. In DNA, the CDR3 is TGTGCCAGCAGTGAATACAGGTTGAATGAAAAACTGTTTTTT. Translating gives CASSEYRLNEKLFF.

The chain carries TRBV6-5 and TRBJ1-5; no clear D. Germline-derived CDR1 and CDR2 are MNHEY and SVGAGI. V dropped 6 bases and J dropped 0 bases, with 9 bases sitting between them. The CDR3 loop spans 14 amino acids. Here the CDR3 reads CASSPTYSNQPQHF. The CDR3 DNA is TGTGCCAGCAGCCCTACATATAGCAATCAGCCCCAGCATTTT.

This clone came up once. The chain couples TRBV28 to TRBJ1-1, with TRBD1 as a possible D gene (5 bases). Between the trimmed V and J ends, which lost 2 bases and 5 bases, there was a span of 15 bases. From germline, CDR1 is MDHEN and CDR2 SYDVKM. This CDR3 contains 15 residues. CDR3: CASSLRQGSWTEAFF. As DNA, the CDR3 is TGTGCCAGCAGTTTACGGCAGGGTTCGTGGACTGAAGCTTTCTTT.

V usage is TRBV10-3 and J usage is TRBJ2-2, with TRBD2 matching over 12 bases. CDR1 and CDR2 (germline): ENHRY, SYGVKD. The length of the CDR3 is 15 residues. Trimming took 5 bases from V and 5 from J; bases not matched to a gene: 3. The CDR3 DNA sequence: TGTGCCATCAGTCCAGGACTAGCGGGGACCGGGGAGCTGTTTTTT. This codes for CAISPGLAGTGELFF.

V gene TRBV6-4 combines with J gene TRBJ2-7; no clear D gene. Trimming removed 11 bases from V and 3 bases from J, with 2 bases in between. CDR1 and CDR2 (germline): MRHNA, SNTAGT. The length of the CDR3 is 8 residues. In nucleotides, the CDR3 is TGTGCCTGCTACGAGCAGTACTTC. It codes for CACYEQYF.

The chain is built from TRBV13 and TRBJ1-3; 9 positions agree with TRBD1. Trimming at V came to 5 bases and at J to 7 bases, leaving 9 bases not matched to a gene. Germline V lookup: CDR1 PRHDT, CDR2 FYEKMQ (reference sequence). CDR3 length equals 15 residues. CDR3 DNA sequence: TGTGCCAGCAGCCCCGGGACAGGGATAGGTAACACCATATATTTT. This gives the protein CASSPGTGIGNTIYF.

The chain links TRBV28 to TRBJ2-7, with D possibly being TRBD2 (7 bases). The CDR3 contains 16 residues. Trimming left V 0 bases short and J 1 base short, with 13 bases between. CDR1 MDHEN and CDR2 SYDVKM come from the germline V gene. This CDR3 is CASSLWWRGPSYEQYF. In DNA, the CDR3 is TGTGCCAGCAGTTTATGGTGGCGGGGGCCTTCCTACGAGCAGTACTTC. Full variable domain (missing parts from reference TRBV28 and TRBJ2-7): DVKVTQSSRYLVKRTGEKVFLECVQDMDHENMFWYRQDPGLGLRLIYFSYDVKMKEKGDIPEGYSVSREKKERFSLILESASTNQTSMYLCASSLWWRGPSYEQYFGPGTRLTVT.

This clone is deemed large. The chain has TRBV19 and TRBJ2-5; 9 nucleotides match TRBD1. CDR1 and CDR2 (germline): LNHDA, SQIVND (reference sequence). J was trimmed by 2 bases and V by 4 bases; bases with no gene match: 8. The CDR3 spans 16 residues. CDR3: CASSTSGTGLQETQYF. In nucleotides, the CDR3 is TGTGCCAGTAGTACTTCCGGGACAGGGTTGCAAGAGACCCAGTACTTC.

V is TRBV6-1 and J is TRBJ1-2, with 9 bases that match TRBD1. V shed 0 bases and J 5 bases; nucleotides not matched to a gene: 4. The CDR3 consists of 15 residues. The V gene's germline CDR1 is MNHNS and CDR2 SASEGT. CDR3 DNA sequence: TGTGCCAGCAGTGAAGCGGGACAGGGTGGTTATGGCTACACCTTC. This sequence encodes CASSEAGQGGYGYTF.

The V and J genes are TRBV6-9 and TRBJ2-7; the match to TRBD1 covers 7 bases. Trimming cost V 8 bases and J 4 bases; bases outside gene matches: 8. The CDR3 has 13 amino acids. Germline V lookup: CDR1 MNHGY, CDR2 SVAAGI. The DNA for the CDR3 is TGTGCCAGCCGCAACAGGGGAAGGTACGAGCAGTACTTC. Translating gives CASRNRGRYEQYF.